This paragraph reports one T cell receptor (beta chain). The repertoire was sequenced with immunoSEQ multiplex PCR; TCRdb's copy has only in-frame clones and lacks some. The repertoire includes 85,000 to 130,000 clones, 94% of them detected once, and 0.7% to 0.9% sits in the top ten. This entry is derived from a study of T cell changes during pregnancy in multiple sclerosis. V trimming: 4 bases; J trimming: 3 bases; junction bases outside the gene matches: 8. Germline CDR1 SGHTA, CDR2 FQGTGA. There are 16 residues in the CDR3. Source: peripheral blood, taken before pregnancy. The clonotype originates from a female donor with multiple sclerosis, enrolled in a pregnancy study. The chain links TRBV7-3 to TRBJ2-3; 9 bases map to TRBD2. For the CDR3, the DNA is TGTGCCAGCAGCTCAATAGCGGGAGAAACTACAGATACGCAGTATTTT. It translates to CASSSIAGETTDTQYF.